This T cell receptor (beta chain) was captured by sequencing in a study of cytomegalovirus exposure and HLA in healthy donors. Study results and limitations: The authors later found TCR association rates varying by HLA locus, with DRB1 most and HLA-C fewest. According to reports, the classifier identified cytomegalovirus status with high specificity and sensitivity. In a later analysis, a missense DCLRE1C variant was linked to TCR beta V- and J-gene trimming.

Germline V gene data show CDR1 as SGHKS and CDR2 as YYEKEE (reference sequence). Deletions cut 0 bases from V and 3 bases from J, with 14 bases between. The CDR3 totals 16 residues. Remarks on this clone: The target antigen is unknown.

Vbeta (60) and Jbeta (13) primers were used in the PCR. TCRdb's table, derived via immunoSEQ multiplex PCR, lists solely in-frame clones and lacks some. The listing contains about 200,000 clones. The clonotype was recovered from a girl aged 2 to 9 in good health and CMV-seropositive. The sample consisted of PBMCs. J is TRBJ2-3 and V is TRBV5-5; no clear D gene. The CDR3 DNA is TGTGCCAGCAGCTTGGGCTCTGGGCCCCAGACAGATACGCAGTATTTT. It yields the protein CASSLGSGPQTDTQYF.